This T cell receptor (beta chain) originates from a study of cytomegalovirus exposure and HLA in healthy donors. As for the study in general: Approximately 80 million unique TCRs, all from HLA-typed donors, were included in an early release of the data. Assignment to the Caucasian-associated ancestry cluster applied to about 80% of the approximately 400 genotyped donors.

The PCR contained 60 Vbeta and 13 Jbeta primers. Sequencing was performed with immunoSEQ multiplex PCR; in TCRdb, only in-frame clones are kept and a portion is missing. The sample carries 90,000 to 95,000 clones, 80% recorded once. Study findings and constraints: An analysis done earlier found most TCR beta V segments productive about 87% or about 30% of the time. Presence/absence analyses assumed roughly uniform sequencing depth across donors, which may not hold.

As to this clone: Its antigen is not identified.

CDR3 length: 15 amino acids. V was cut by 3 bases and J by 3 bases, with 12 bases left in between. Germline V gene lookup returns CDR1 SGHVS and CDR2 FQNEAQ. J is TRBJ1-5 and V is TRBV7-8; D may be TRBD1 (6 bases). Sequenced sample: PBMCs. The TCR originated in a man younger than 35 in good health and CMV-seronegative. CDR3 sequence reads: CASSFVQGPNQPQHF. The DNA for the CDR3 is TGTGCCAGCAGCTTCGTACAGGGCCCCAATCAGCCCCAGCATTTT.